This TCR beta chain originates from a study of T-cell reconstitution after alpha-beta-depleted transplantation in children. Study results and limitations: Reportedly, alpha-beta T cells present about two months post-transplant originated from several hundred expanded clones of graft origin. From newly produced T cells came most of the T-cell counts and diversity one year after transplant. There were some patients whose high TCRbeta diversity at day 60 came from surviving recipient T cells and thymic progenitors.

CDR1 MDHEN and CDR2 SYDVKM come from the germline V gene. The CDR3 length is 11 residues. This clonotype showed up just a few times. Its target is not known. A much bigger clone sits one base away, suggesting this may be a read error. This sample's TCRbeta library carried unique molecular identifier barcodes. MiXCR, run by TCRdb on the PCR reads, gives a single entry per CDR3 protein. The sample has about 400,000 distinct CDR3 sequences; around 15% are singletons. The sequence derives from a boy younger than two who had a stem cell transplant for Wiskott-Aldrich syndrome, so the T cells may come from the graft donor. The source was PBMCs, mostly from graft donor cells, collected 360 days after TCRalphabeta/CD19-depleted stem cell transplant. This rearrangement joins TRBV28 to TRBJ1-3; D is undetermined. The CDR3 DNA follows: TGTGCCAGCACCTCTGGAAACACCACATATTTT. As protein: CASTSGNTTYF.